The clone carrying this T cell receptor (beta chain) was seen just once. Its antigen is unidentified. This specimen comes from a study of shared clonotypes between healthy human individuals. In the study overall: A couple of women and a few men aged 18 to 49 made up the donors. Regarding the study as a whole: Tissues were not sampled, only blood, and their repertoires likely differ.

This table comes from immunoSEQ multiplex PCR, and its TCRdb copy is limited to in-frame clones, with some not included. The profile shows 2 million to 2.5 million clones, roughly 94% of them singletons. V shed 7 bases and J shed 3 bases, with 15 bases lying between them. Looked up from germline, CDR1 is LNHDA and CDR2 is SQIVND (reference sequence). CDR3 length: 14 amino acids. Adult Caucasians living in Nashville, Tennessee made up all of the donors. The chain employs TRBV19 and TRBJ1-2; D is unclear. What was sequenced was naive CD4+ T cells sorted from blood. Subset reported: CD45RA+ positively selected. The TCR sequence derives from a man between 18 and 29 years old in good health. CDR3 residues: CASTPRRSDYGYTF. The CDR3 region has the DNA TGTGCCAGTACCCCCCGACGGAGCGACTATGGCTACACCTTC. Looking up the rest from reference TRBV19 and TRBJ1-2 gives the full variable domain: DGGITQSPKYLFRKEGQNVTLSCEQNLNHDAMYWYRQDPGQGLRLIYYSQIVNDFQKGDIAEGYSVSREKKESFPLTVTSAQKNPTAFYLCASTPRRSDYGYTFGSGTRLTVV.